This T cell receptor (beta chain) stems from a study of blood T cell repertoires in COVID-19. The wider study: Both acute and convalescent COVID-19 samples were obtained from the United States, Italy and Spain.

Germline lookup yields CDR1 MNHNS and CDR2 SASEGT. The germline V and J ends were trimmed by 3 bases and 4 bases, with 19 bases remaining between them. This CDR3 has 17 amino acids. TCRdb's table, derived via immunoSEQ multiplex PCR, lists solely in-frame clones and lacks some. The sample has around 130,000 clones; more than 75% are singletons. The chain employs TRBV6-1 and TRBJ1-3; D might be TRBD1 (6 bases). The sample comprised peripheral blood. The receptor was isolated from a human donor in a cohort sampled during active COVID-19. For the CDR3, the DNA is TGTGCCAGCAGTGAGGCAACGACAGGAACACTGGGAAACACCATATATTTT. It is translated as CASSEATTGTLGNTIYF.